This TCR beta chain stems from a study of OX40 agonist ivuxolimab in advanced cancers. Study information: Dosing consisted of intravenous ivuxolimab at 0.01 to 10 mg/kg every 2 weeks. The diagnoses of dose-escalation patients were hepatocellular carcinoma, melanoma, renal cell or head and neck cancer. Prior anti-PD-1, anti-PD-L1 or anti-CTLA-4 therapy did not bar entry, and more than 35% had some. Participants averaged approximately 61 years of age (range roughly 23 to 85) and were roughly 83% male.

Measured with immunoSEQ multiplex PCR; TCRdb has only the in-frame clones, and not every one. Of roughly 76,000 clones in the sample, approximately 90% are singletons; the top ten hold 6% to 8.5%. This clone was seen just once. From germline, CDR1 is SGHKS and CDR2 YYEKEE (reference sequence). The CDR3 is 14 residues long. Trimming took off 3 bases at V and 5 bases at J, with 11 bases between the two ends. The rearrangement joins TRBV5-5 to TRBJ2-2; TRBD2 is a possible D gene (6 bases). This specimen consisted of CD4+ or CD8+ T cells sorted from blood, obtained in a trial of the OX40 agonist ivuxolimab. The clonotype originates from an adult with an advanced solid tumor such as melanoma, head and neck, liver or kidney cancer. The CDR3 bases are TGTGCCAGCAGCTCCTGGGCGGGGACCGGGGAGCTGTTTTTT. Residues: CASSSWAGTGELFF.